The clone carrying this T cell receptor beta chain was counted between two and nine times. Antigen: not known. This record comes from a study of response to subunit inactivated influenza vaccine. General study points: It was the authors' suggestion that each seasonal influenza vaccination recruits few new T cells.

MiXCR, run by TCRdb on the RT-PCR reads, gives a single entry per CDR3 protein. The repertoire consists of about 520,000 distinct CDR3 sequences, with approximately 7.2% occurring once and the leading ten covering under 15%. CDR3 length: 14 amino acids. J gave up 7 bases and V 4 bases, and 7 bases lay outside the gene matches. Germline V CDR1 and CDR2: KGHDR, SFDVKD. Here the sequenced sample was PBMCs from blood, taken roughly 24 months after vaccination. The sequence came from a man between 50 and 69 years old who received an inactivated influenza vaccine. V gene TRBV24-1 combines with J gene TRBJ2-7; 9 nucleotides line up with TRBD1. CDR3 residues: CATSETGTGLEQYF. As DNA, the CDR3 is TGTGCCACCAGTGAAACCGGGACAGGGCTGGAGCAGTACTTC.